This T cell receptor beta chain comes out of a study of control samples from healthy donors and cancer patients. Produced via immunoSEQ multiplex PCR; TCRdb's table is partial and in-frame only. The sample includes about 410,000 clones, around nine tenths of them seen just once. This CDR3 comprises 16 residues. After removal of 4 bases from V and 1 base from J, the junction contained 4 bases not matched to a gene. The germline CDR1 and CDR2 sequences are KGHDR and SFDVKD. This TCR was sampled from a man aged 40-49 years with head and neck cancer. Sequences were obtained from PBMCs. The chain links TRBV24-1 to TRBJ2-1; TRBD1 aligns across 9 bases. The CDR3 nucleotides read TGTGCCACCAGTGACGGACAGGGGAAATCCTACAATGAGCAGTTCTTC. It is translated as CATSDGQGKSYNEQFF.